This T cell receptor beta chain stems from a study of blood T cell repertoires in COVID-19. The CDR3 totals 14 residues. V was clipped by 1 base and J by 4 bases, with 7 bases between them. The germline CDR1 and CDR2 sequences are LGHDT and YNNKEL (reference sequence). This clone was counted once. Data came from immunoSEQ multiplex PCR; TCRdb stores just in-frame clones and leaves some out. The data show about 40,000 clones, roughly 92% seen once. Material: peripheral blood. The rearrangement links TRBV3-1 (or the pseudogene TRBV3-2) to TRBJ1-4; D is undetermined. This clonotype was sampled from a man aged 50 to 59 with active COVID-19. The CDR3 DNA reads as TGTGCCAGCAGCCAAGCGGTAGATAATGAAAAACTGTTTTTT. Its translation is CASSQAVDNEKLFF.